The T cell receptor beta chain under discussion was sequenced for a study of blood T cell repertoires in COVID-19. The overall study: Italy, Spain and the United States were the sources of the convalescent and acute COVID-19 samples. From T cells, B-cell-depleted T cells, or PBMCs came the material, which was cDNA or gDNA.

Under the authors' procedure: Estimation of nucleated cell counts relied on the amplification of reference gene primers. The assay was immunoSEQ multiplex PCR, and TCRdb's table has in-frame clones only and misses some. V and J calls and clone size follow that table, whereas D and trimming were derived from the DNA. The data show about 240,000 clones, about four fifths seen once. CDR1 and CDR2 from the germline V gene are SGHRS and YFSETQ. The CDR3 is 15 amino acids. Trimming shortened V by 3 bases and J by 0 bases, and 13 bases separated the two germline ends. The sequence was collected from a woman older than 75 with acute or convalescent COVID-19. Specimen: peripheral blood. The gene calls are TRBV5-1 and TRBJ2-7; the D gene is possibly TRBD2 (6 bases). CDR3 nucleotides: TGCGCCAGCAGCTGGGGGGACTCCCGCTCCTACGAGCAGTACTTC. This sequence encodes CASSWGDSRSYEQYF.